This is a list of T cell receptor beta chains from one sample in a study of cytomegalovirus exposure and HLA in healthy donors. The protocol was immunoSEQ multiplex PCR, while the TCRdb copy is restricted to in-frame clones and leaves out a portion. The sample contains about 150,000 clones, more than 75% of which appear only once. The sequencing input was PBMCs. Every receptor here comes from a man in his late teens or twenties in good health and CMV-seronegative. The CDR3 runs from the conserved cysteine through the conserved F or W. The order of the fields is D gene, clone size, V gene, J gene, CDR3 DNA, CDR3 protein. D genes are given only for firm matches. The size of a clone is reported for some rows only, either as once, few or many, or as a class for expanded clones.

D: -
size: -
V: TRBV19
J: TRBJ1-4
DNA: TGTGCCAGTAGCCTACAGGGCTTCGGCGAAAAACTGTTTTTT
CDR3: CASSLQGFGEKLFF

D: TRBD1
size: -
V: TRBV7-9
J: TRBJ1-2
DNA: TGTGCCAGCAGCCCACGACAGGGGGCGCTTAACTATGGCTACACCTTC
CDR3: CASSPRQGALNYGYTF

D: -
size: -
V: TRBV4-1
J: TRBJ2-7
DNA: TGCGCCAGCAGCCAAAGAGAGACTCGAACCTACGAGCAGTACTTC
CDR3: CASSQRETRTYEQYF

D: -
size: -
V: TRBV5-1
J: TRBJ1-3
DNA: TGCGCCAGCAGCTTGGATCGGGGCTCTGGAAACACCATATATTTT
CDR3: CASSLDRGSGNTIYF

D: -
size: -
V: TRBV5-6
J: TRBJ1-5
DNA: TGTGCCAGCAGCTTGGGTCGTAGTGGCAATCAGCCCCAGCATTTT
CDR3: CASSLGRSGNQPQHF

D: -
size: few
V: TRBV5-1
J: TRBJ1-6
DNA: TGCGCCAGCAGCATACAGGTTCCTAACTCACCCCTCCACTTT
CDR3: CASSIQVPNSPLHF

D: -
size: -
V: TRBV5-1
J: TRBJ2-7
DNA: TGCGCCAGCAGTTCAACCGACAGCTACGAGCAGTACTTC
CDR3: CASSSTDSYEQYF

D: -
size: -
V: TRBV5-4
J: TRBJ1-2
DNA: TGTGCCAGCAGCTTGCGGGGAGACTATGGCTACACCTTC
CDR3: CASSLRGDYGYTF

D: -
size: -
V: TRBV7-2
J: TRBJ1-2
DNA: TGTGCCAGCAGCCTCGATGGGCGAGGGATGTATGGCTACACCTTC
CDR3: CASSLDGRGMYGYTF

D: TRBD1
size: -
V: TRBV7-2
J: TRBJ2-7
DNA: TGTGCCAGCACGATAGGACAGGGGTCCTACGAGCAGTACTTC
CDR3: CASTIGQGSYEQYF

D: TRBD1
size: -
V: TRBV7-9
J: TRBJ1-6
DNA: TGTGCCAGCAGCTTAGGGACAGGGGCGGTTAATAATTCACCCCTCCACTTT
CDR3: CASSLGTGAVNNSPLHF

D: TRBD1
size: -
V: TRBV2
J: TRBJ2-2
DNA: TGTGCCAGCACTGGACAGGGGGCAGATACCGGGGAGCTGTTTTTT
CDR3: CASTGQGADTGELFF

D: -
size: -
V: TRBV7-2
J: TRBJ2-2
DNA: TGTGCCAGCAGCCTCCAGGGCACCGGGGAGCTGTTTTTT
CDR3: CASSLQGTGELFF

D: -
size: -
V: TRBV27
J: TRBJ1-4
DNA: TGTGCCAGCAGTATAGGACAGAGAACTAATGAAAAACTGTTTTTT
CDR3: CASSIGQRTNEKLFF

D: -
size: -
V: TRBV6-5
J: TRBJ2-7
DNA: TGTGCCAGCAGGGAGGGGACGGGTACAAAGAAGCAGTACTTC
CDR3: CASREGTGTKKQYF

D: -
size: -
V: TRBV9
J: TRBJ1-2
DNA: TGTGCCAGCAGCGTGAGTGGGGGCAGGGCGAACTATGGCTACACCTTC
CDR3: CASSVSGGRANYGYTF

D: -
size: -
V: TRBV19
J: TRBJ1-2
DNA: TGTGCCAGTAGTATAATGAGGGAATACGGCTACACCTTC
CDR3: CASSIMREYGYTF

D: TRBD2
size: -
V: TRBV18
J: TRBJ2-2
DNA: TGTGCCAGCTCACCACCCAGAGCGGGGAGTCCCATCGGGGAGCTGTTTTTT
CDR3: CASSPPRAGSPIGELFF

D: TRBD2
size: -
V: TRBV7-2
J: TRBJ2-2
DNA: TGTGCCAGCAGCTTATCGTCCGGGACTAGCGGTTTCGGGGAGCTGTTTTTT
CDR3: CASSLSSGTSGFGELFF

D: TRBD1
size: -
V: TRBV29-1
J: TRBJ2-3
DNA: TGCAGCGTTGCCGAACAGGGGGCAGATACGCAGTATTTT
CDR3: CSVAEQGADTQYF